This T cell receptor (beta chain) was sequenced during a study of CD8+ T cells in alopecia areata. Study in general: Each day, treated patients took oral tofacitinib twice, at 5 to 10 mg per dose. Tofacitinib ran for 6 to 18 months before 6 months off drug.

After isolation, RNA underwent reverse transcription to generate cDNA as the sequencing template. TCRdb's copy holds only in-frame clones and misses some; the assay was immunoSEQ multiplex PCR. The repertoire has 150,000 to 200,000 clones, about 63% of them found once; the top ten carry under 15%. The TCR comes from a human donor with alopecia areata. This sample comprised CD4+ T cells sorted from blood, obtained at week 0.

This CDR3 reads CASTKGTLYEQYF. DNA of the CDR3: TGTGCCAGCACGAAAGGGACCCTATACGAGCAGTACTTC. The chain couples TRBV7-9 to TRBJ2-7; tentatively, D is TRBD1 or TRBD2 (5 bases each). CDR3 length: 13 residues. Trimming took 7 bases from V and 4 from J, leaving 14 bases between them. Germline V gene data show CDR1 as SEHNR and CDR2 as FQNEAQ (reference sequence).